The rows below give T cell receptor beta chains drawn from one sample of a study of blood T cell repertoires in COVID-19. This table comes from immunoSEQ multiplex PCR, and its TCRdb copy is limited to in-frame clones, with some not included. The data hold about 220,000 clones, with around 81% observed a single time. Sequenced sample: peripheral blood. Receptor source: a woman in her seventies with acute or convalescent COVID-19. CDR3s include the opening cysteine and the closing phenylalanine or tryptophan. D genes are given only for firm matches. The size field is filled for only some rows; it gives once, few, many or a size class.

v_gene: TRBV7-2; j_gene: TRBJ2-5; abundance: NA; d_gene: NA; CDR3nt: TGTGCCAGCAGCTCCATCGGGGGGCGGGAGACCCAGTACTTC; CDR3aa: CASSSIGGRETQYF
v_gene: TRBV7-3; j_gene: TRBJ2-1; abundance: NA; d_gene: NA; CDR3nt: TGTGCCAGCAGCTTAAATTCTAGACTGGACTACAATGAGCAGTTCTTC; CDR3aa: CASSLNSRLDYNEQFF
v_gene: TRBV18; j_gene: TRBJ2-2; abundance: NA; d_gene: TRBD1; CDR3nt: TGTGCCAGCTCACCAAGGGCAACAGGGGACACCGGGGAGCTGTTTTTT; CDR3aa: CASSPRATGDTGELFF
v_gene: TRBV18; j_gene: TRBJ1-2; abundance: NA; d_gene: TRBD1; CDR3nt: TGTGCCAGCTCACCCCCCGACAGGGATTGGTGGTATGGCTACACCTTC; CDR3aa: CASSPPDRDWWYGYTF
v_gene: TRBV6-5; j_gene: TRBJ1-1; abundance: NA; d_gene: NA; CDR3nt: TGTGCCAGCAAGAGAAATAGGAGAACTGAAGCTTTCTTT; CDR3aa: CASKRNRRTEAFF
v_gene: TRBV11-2; j_gene: TRBJ2-1; abundance: NA; d_gene: TRBD2; CDR3nt: TGTGCCAGCAGCTTAAATAGCGGGGGGGCCGCAAATGAGCAGTTCTTC; CDR3aa: CASSLNSGGAANEQFF
v_gene: TRBV6-5; j_gene: TRBJ2-3; abundance: NA; d_gene: NA; CDR3nt: TGTGCGACGACAGGATACACAGATACGCAGTATTTT; CDR3aa: CATTGYTDTQYF
v_gene: TRBV6-2/TRBV6-3; j_gene: TRBJ1-2; abundance: NA; d_gene: NA; CDR3nt: TGTGCCAGCAGTTACTCTCGTCTTAGAGGACAGAATGGCTACACCTTC; CDR3aa: CASSYSRLRGQNGYTF
v_gene: TRBV6-6; j_gene: TRBJ2-5; abundance: NA; d_gene: NA; CDR3nt: TGTGCCAGCAGTTGGAACAGCCAAGAGACCCAGTACTTC; CDR3aa: CASSWNSQETQYF
v_gene: TRBV3-1/TRBV3-2; j_gene: TRBJ1-5; abundance: NA; d_gene: TRBD1; CDR3nt: TGTGCCAGCAGCCAAAGTAGGACAGGGAGTCAGCCCCAGCATTTT; CDR3aa: CASSQSRTGSQPQHF
v_gene: TRBV10-3; j_gene: TRBJ2-3; abundance: NA; d_gene: TRBD2; CDR3nt: TGTGCCAGCCAGCGGGGCCAAAGCACAGATACGCAGTATTTT; CDR3aa: CASQRGQSTDTQYF
v_gene: TRBV18; j_gene: TRBJ1-2; abundance: once; d_gene: TRBD1; CDR3nt: TGTGCCAGCTCACCGACGCAAATCACAGGGGAAGGCTACACCTTC; CDR3aa: CASSPTQITGEGYTF
v_gene: TRBV20-1; j_gene: TRBJ2-5; abundance: NA; d_gene: TRBD2; CDR3nt: TGCAGTGCTAGTAGCGGGGGGGACAAAAAAGAGACCCAGTACTTC; CDR3aa: CSASSGGDKKETQYF
v_gene: TRBV7-3; j_gene: TRBJ2-2; abundance: NA; d_gene: TRBD2; CDR3nt: TGTGCCAGCAGCTTAGGGAGGGCCGCCGGGGAGCTGTTTTTT; CDR3aa: CASSLGRAAGELFF
v_gene: TRBV5-6; j_gene: TRBJ2-2; abundance: NA; d_gene: NA; CDR3nt: TGTGCCAGCAGCTTTTTATCCAGGGTATCAAACACCGGGGAGCTGTTTTTT; CDR3aa: CASSFLSRVSNTGELFF
v_gene: TRBV19; j_gene: TRBJ2-3; abundance: NA; d_gene: TRBD2; CDR3nt: TGTGCCAGTAGTATGGCCCTCTGGCGGGGGGATGGCACAGATACGCAGTATTTT; CDR3aa: CASSMALWRGDGTDTQYF
v_gene: TRBV9; j_gene: TRBJ1-1; abundance: NA; d_gene: NA; CDR3nt: TGTGCCAGCAGCGGCAGGGCGGCCAACACTGAAGCTTTCTTT; CDR3aa: CASSGRAANTEAFF
v_gene: TRBV5-8; j_gene: TRBJ2-5; abundance: NA; d_gene: TRBD1; CDR3nt: TGTGCCAGCAGCTTGGGAAGTTACAGGGGCAAAGAGACCCAGTACTTC; CDR3aa: CASSLGSYRGKETQYF
v_gene: TRBV7-2; j_gene: TRBJ1-1; abundance: NA; d_gene: NA; CDR3nt: TGTGCCAGCAGTCCGCAACAGGGGAACACTGAAGCTTTCTTT; CDR3aa: CASSPQQGNTEAFF
v_gene: TRBV3-1/TRBV3-2; j_gene: TRBJ2-3; abundance: NA; d_gene: TRBD1; CDR3nt: TGTGCCAGCAGCACCCGACAGGGGACAGATACGCAGTATTTT; CDR3aa: CASSTRQGTDTQYF
v_gene: TRBV7-9; j_gene: TRBJ2-1; abundance: NA; d_gene: NA; CDR3nt: TGTGCCAGCAGCGAGACTATATACAATGAGCAGTTCTTC; CDR3aa: CASSETIYNEQFF
v_gene: TRBV7-9; j_gene: TRBJ2-5; abundance: NA; d_gene: TRBD2; CDR3nt: TGTGCCAGCAGCTTACGGGCGGGGGGGCAAGAGACCCAGTACTTC; CDR3aa: CASSLRAGGQETQYF
v_gene: TRBV5-6; j_gene: TRBJ1-5; abundance: NA; d_gene: NA; CDR3nt: TGTGCCAGCAGCCTCTCCGGGAGGTATCAGCCCCAGCATTTT; CDR3aa: CASSLSGRYQPQHF
v_gene: TRBV24-1; j_gene: TRBJ2-3; abundance: NA; d_gene: NA; CDR3nt: TGTGCCACCAGTGACGAGGGCGGGGGCACAGATACGCAGTATTTT; CDR3aa: CATSDEGGGTDTQYF
v_gene: TRBV2; j_gene: TRBJ2-3; abundance: few; d_gene: NA; CDR3nt: TGTGCCAGCGTAGAGAGGGGGACCACAGATACGCAGTATTTT; CDR3aa: CASVERGTTDTQYF
v_gene: TRBV18; j_gene: TRBJ2-5; abundance: NA; d_gene: NA; CDR3nt: TGTGCCAGCTCCGGCTCGAGGATCGACCTACAAGAGACCCAGTACTTC; CDR3aa: CASSGSRIDLQETQYF
v_gene: TRBV6-4; j_gene: TRBJ1-5; abundance: NA; d_gene: NA; CDR3nt: TGTGCCACCAAGTTCGGGGGGGTCGGTAGCAATCAGCCCCAGCATTTT; CDR3aa: CATKFGGVGSNQPQHF
v_gene: TRBV24-1; j_gene: TRBJ2-3; abundance: NA; d_gene: TRBD1; CDR3nt: TGTGCCACCAGTGGAACAGGGGCAAAGCAAGATACGCAGTATTTT; CDR3aa: CATSGTGAKQDTQYF
v_gene: TRBV16; j_gene: TRBJ2-2; abundance: NA; d_gene: NA; CDR3nt: TGTGCCAGCAGCCAATTACAGTCGAACACCGGGGAGCTGTTTTTT; CDR3aa: CASSQLQSNTGELFF